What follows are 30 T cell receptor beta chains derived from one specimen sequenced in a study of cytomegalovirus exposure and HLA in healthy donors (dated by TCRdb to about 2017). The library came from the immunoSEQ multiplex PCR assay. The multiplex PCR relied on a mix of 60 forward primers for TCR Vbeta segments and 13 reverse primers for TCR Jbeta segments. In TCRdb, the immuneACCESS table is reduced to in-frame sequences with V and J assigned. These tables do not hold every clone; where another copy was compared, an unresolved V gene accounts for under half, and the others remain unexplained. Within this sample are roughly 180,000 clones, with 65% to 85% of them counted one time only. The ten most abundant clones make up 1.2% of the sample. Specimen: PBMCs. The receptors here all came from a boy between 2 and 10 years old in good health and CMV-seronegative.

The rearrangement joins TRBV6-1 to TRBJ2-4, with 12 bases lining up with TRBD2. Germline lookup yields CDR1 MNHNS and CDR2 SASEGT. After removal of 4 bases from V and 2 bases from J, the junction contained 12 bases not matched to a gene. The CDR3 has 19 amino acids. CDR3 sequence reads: CASSAASSGGGLTKNIQYF. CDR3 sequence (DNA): TGTGCCAGCAGTGCAGCTTCTAGCGGGGGGGGCTTGACCAAAAACATTCAGTACTTC.

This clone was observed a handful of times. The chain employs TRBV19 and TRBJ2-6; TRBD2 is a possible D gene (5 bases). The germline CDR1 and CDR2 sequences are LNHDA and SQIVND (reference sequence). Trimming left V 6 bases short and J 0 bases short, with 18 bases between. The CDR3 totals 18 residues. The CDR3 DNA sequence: TGTGCCAGTAGCACCGGGATTCTAACTTTCTCTGGGGCCAACGTCCTGACTTTC. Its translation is CASSTGILTFSGANVLTF.

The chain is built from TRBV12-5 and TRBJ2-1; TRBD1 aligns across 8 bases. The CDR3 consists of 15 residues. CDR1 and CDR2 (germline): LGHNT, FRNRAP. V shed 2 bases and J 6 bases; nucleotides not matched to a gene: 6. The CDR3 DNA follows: TGTGCTAGTGGTTTGAAACAGGGGGTGCCCAATGAGCAGTTCTTC. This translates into CASGLKQGVPNEQFF.

This CDR3 is CASSGSGRASFTDTQYF. Written as DNA, the CDR3 is TGTGCCAGCAGCGGAAGCGGGAGGGCCTCTTTCACAGATACGCAGTATTTT. The V gene is TRBV9, the J gene TRBJ2-3, with 10 bases that match TRBD2. V dropped 3 bases and J dropped 2; count of bases not matched to a gene: 9. Germline values: CDR1 SGDLS, CDR2 YYNGEE. CDR3 size: 17 residues.

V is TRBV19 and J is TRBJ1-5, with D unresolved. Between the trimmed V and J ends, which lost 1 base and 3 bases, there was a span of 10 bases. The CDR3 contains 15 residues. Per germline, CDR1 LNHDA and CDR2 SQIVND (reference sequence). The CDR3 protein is CASSIVSRDNQPQHF. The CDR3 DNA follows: TGTGCCAGTAGTATAGTGAGTAGAGACAATCAGCCCCAGCATTTT. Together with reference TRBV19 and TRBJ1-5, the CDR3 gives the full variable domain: DGGITQSPKYLFRKEGQNVTLSCEQNLNHDAMYWYRQDPGQGLRLIYYSQIVNDFQKGDIAEGYSVSREKKESFPLTVTSAQKNPTAFYLCASSIVSRDNQPQHFGDGTRLSIL.

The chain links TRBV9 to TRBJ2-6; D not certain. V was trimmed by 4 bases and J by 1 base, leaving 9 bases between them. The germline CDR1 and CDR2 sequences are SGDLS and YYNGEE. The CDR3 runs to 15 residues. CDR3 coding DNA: TGTGCCAGCAGCTCCCTTACATCTGGGGCCAACGTCCTGACTTTC. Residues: CASSSLTSGANVLTF.

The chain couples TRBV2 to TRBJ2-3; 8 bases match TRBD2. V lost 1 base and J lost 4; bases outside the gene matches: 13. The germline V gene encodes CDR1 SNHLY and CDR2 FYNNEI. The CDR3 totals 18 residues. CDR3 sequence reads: CASSEEWTGLERADTQYF. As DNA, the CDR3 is TGTGCCAGCAGTGAAGAGTGGACGGGACTAGAGCGGGCAGATACGCAGTATTTT.

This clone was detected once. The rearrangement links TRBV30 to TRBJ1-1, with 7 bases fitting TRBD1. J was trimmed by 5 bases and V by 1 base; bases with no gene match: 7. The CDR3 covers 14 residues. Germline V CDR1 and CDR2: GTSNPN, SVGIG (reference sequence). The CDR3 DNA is TGTGCCTGGAGTGAAACGACAGGGTGGACTGAAGCTTTCTTT. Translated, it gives CAWSETTGWTEAFF.

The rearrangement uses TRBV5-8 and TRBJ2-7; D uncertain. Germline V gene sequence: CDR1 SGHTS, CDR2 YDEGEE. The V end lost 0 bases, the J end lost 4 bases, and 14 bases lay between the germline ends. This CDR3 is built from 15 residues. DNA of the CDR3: TGTGCCAGCAGCTTGGCAATCCGCGAGAGTTACGAGCAGTACTTC. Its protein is CASSLAIRESYEQYF.

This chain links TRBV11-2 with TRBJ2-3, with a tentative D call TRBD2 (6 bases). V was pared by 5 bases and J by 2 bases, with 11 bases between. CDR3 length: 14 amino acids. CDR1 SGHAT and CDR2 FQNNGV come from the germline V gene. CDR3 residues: CASSRDFDTDTQYF. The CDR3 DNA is TGTGCCAGCAGCCGGGACTTCGACACAGATACGCAGTATTTT.

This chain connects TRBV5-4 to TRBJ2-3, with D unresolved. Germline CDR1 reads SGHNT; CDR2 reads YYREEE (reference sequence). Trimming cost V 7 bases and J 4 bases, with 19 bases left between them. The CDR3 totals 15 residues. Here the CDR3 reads CASGSGSRFSDTQYF. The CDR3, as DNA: TGTGCCAGCGGGTCGGGTAGTAGGTTTTCAGATACGCAGTATTTT.

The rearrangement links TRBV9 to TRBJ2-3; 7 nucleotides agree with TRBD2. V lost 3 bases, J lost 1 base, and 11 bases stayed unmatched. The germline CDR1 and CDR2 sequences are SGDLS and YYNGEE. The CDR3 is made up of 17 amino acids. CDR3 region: CASSGLTSDPGTDTQYF. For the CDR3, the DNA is TGTGCCAGCAGCGGCCTCACTAGCGACCCCGGCACAGATACGCAGTATTTT.

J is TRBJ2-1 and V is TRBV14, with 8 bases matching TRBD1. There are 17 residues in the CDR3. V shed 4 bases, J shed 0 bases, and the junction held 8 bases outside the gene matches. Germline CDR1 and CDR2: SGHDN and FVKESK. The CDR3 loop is CASSRHRDRSSYNEQFF. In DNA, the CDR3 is TGTGCCAGCAGCCGCCACCGGGACAGGAGCTCCTACAATGAGCAGTTCTTC.

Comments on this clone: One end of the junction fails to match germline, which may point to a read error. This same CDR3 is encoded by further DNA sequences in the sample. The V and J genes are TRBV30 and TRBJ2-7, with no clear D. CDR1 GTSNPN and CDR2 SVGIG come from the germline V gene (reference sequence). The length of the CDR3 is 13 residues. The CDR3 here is CAWSVRVDYEQYF. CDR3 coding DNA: TGCGCCTGGAGTGTCCGGGTTGACTACGAGCAGTACTTC.

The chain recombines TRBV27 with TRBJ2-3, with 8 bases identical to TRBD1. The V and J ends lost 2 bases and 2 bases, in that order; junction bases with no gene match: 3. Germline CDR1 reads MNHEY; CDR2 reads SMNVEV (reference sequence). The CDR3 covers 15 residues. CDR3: CASSLTGGNTDTQYF. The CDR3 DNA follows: TGTGCCAGCAGTTTAACAGGGGGGAACACAGATACGCAGTATTTT.

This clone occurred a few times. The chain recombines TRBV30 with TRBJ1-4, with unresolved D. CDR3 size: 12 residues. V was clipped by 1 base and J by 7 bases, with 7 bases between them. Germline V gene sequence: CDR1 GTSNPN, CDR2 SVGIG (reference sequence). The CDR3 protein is CAWSAVGEKLFF. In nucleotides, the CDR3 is TGTGCCTGGAGTGCGGTTGGTGAAAAACTGTTTTTT.

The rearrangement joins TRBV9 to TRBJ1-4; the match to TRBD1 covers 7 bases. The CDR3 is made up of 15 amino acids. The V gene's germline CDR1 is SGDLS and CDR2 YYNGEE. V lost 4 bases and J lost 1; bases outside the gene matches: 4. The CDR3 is CASSPRGETNEKLFF. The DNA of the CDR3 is TGTGCCAGCAGCCCCAGGGGGGAAACTAATGAAAAACTGTTTTTT. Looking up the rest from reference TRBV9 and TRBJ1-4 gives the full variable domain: DSGVTQTPKHLITATGQRVTLRCSPRSGDLSVYWYQQSLDQGLQFLIQYYNGEERAKGNILERFSAQQFPDLHSELNLSSLELGDSALYFCASSPRGETNEKLFFGSGTQLSVL.

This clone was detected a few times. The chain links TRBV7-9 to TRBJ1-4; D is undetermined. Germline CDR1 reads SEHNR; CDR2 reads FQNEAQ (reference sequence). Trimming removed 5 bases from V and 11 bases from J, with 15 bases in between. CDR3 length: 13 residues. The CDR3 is CASSTDGVQKLFF. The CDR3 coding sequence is TGTGCCAGCAGCACCGACGGGGTCCAGAAACTGTTTTTT.

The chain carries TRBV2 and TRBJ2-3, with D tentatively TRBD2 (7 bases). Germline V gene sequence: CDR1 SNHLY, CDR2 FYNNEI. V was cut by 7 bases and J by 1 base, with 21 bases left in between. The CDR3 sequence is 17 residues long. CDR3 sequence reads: CASNGGAVGWGTDTQYF. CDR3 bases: TGTGCCAGCAATGGGGGGGCGGTGGGTTGGGGCACAGATACGCAGTATTTT.

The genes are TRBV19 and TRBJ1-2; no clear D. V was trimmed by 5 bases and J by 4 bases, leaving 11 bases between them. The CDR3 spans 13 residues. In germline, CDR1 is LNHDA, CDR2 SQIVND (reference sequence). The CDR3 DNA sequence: TGTGCCAGTAGTCCCATGGAGGGCTATGGCTACACCTTC. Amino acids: CASSPMEGYGYTF.

This chain's CDR3 is CASKGEAEGTEAFF. Written as DNA, the CDR3 is TGTGCCAGCAAAGGGGAGGCCGAGGGCACTGAAGCTTTCTTT. The chain links TRBV27 to TRBJ1-1; D is possibly TRBD1 (5 bases). The ends were cut back, 7 bases at V and 4 bases at J, with 16 bases in the middle. Per the germline V gene, CDR1 is MNHEY and CDR2 is SMNVEV (reference sequence). The CDR3 covers 14 residues.

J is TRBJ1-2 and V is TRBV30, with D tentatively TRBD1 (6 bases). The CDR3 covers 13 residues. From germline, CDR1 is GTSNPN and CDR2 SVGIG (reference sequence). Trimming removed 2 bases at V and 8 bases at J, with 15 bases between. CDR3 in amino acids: CAWSKGGGAGYTF. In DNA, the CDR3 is TGTGCCTGGAGTAAAGGTGGGGGGGCCGGCTACACCTTC.

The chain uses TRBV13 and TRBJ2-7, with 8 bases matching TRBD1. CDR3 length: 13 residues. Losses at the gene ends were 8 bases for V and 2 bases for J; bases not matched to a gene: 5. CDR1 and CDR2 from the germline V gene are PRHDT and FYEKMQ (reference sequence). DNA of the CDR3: TGTGCCAGCGGAGACAGGGGTGCCTACGAGCAGTACTTC. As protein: CASGDRGAYEQYF.

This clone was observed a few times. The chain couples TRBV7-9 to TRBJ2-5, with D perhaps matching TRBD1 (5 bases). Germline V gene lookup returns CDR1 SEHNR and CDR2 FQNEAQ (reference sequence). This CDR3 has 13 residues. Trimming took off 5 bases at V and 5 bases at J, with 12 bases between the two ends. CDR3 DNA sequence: TGTGCCAGCAGCGAGAAGGGGTGGGAGACCCAGTACTTC. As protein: CASSEKGWETQYF.

The CDR3 sequence: CASSSDRGGREQYF. The DNA for the CDR3 is TGTGCCAGTAGTAGTGACAGGGGGGGACGCGAGCAGTACTTC. This chain joins TRBV19 and TRBJ2-7, with TRBD1 identical over 9 bases. Germline CDR1 is LNHDA and CDR2 is SQIVND (reference sequence). This CDR3 is 14 amino acids long. Unmatched junction bases numbered 7, after V lost 4 bases and J lost 6 bases.

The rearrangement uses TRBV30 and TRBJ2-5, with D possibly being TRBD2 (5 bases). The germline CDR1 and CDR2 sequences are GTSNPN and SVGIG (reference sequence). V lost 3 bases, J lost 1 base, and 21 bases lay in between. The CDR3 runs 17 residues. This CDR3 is CAWSTDTLGAAQETQYF. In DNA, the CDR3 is TGTGCCTGGAGCACAGATACATTAGGAGCGGCCCAAGAGACCCAGTACTTC. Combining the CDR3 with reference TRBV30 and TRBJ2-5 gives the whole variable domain SQTIHQWPATLVQPVGSPLSLECTVEGTSNPNLYWYRQAAGRGLQLLFYSVGIGQISSEVPQNLSASRPQDRQFILSSKKLLLSDSGFYLCAWSTDTLGAAQETQYFGPGTRLLVL.

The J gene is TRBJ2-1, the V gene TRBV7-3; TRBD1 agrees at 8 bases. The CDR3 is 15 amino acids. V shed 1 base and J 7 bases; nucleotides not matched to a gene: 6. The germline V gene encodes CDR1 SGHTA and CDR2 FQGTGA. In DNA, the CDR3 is TGTGCCAGCAGCTTAAGGCAGGGGGCGCGAAATGAGCAGTTCTTC. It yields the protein CASSLRQGARNEQFF.

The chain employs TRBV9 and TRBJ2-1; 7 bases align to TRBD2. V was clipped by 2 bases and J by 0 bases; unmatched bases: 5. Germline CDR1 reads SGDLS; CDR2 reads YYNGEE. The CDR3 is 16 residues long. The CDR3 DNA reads TGTGCCAGCAGCGTTGACTCGGGGGGCTCCTACAATGAGCAGTTCTTC. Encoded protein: CASSVDSGGSYNEQFF.

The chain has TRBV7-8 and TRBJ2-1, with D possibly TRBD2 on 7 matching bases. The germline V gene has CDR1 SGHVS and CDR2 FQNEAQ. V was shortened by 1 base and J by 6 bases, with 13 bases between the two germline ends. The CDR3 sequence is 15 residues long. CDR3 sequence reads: CASSLGGGPRNEQFF. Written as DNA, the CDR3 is TGTGCCAGCAGCTTAGGGGGGGGGCCACGCAATGAGCAGTTCTTC.

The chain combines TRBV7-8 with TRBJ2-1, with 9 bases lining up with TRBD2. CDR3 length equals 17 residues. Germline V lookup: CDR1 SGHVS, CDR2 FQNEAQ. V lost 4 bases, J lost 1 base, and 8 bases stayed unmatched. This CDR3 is CASSSSVAGASYNEQFF. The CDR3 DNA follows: TGTGCCAGCAGCTCGTCCGTAGCGGGAGCTTCCTACAATGAGCAGTTCTTC.